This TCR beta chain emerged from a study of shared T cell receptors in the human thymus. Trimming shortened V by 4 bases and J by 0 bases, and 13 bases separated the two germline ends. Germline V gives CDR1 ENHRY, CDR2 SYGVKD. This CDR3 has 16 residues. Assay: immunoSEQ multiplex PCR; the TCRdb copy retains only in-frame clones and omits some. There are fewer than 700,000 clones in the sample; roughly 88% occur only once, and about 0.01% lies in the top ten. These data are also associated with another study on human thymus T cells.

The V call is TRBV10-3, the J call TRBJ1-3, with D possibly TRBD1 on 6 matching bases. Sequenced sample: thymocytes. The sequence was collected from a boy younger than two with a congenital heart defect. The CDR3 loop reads CAISAETGSSGNTIYF. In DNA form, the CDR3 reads TGTGCCATCAGTGCGGAAACAGGGTCCTCTGGAAACACCATATATTTT.